This T cell receptor (beta chain) was observed in a study of shared clonotypes between healthy human individuals. Study conclusions and caveats: The study found 4.5% to 6% of naive CD4 clonotypes shared across a few donors. In this cohort, only blood was sampled, and tissue repertoires likely differ.

Germline values: CDR1 SEHNR, CDR2 FQNEAQ (reference sequence). Trimming took 5 bases from V and 1 from J, leaving 14 bases between them. This CDR3 is 15 amino acids long. Naive CD8 cells comprised CD45RO-negative, CCR7-positively selected cells, excluding terminally differentiated effector memory CD45RA+ cells. Nashville, Tennessee was home to all donors, each a Caucasian adult. In the case of this clone: Its specificity is not known.

TCRdb's copy holds only in-frame clones and misses some; the assay was immunoSEQ multiplex PCR. The table has some 580,000 clones, roughly 98% seen once. The material sequenced was naive CD8+ T cells sorted from blood. This TCR was sampled from a man in his thirties or forties in good health. The V and J genes are TRBV7-9 and TRBJ1-1; a possible D gene is TRBD1 (5 bases). The DNA of the CDR3 is TGTGCCAGCAGCGCCACCGTCGGGACGAACACTGAAGCTTTCTTT. It encodes CASSATVGTNTEAFF.